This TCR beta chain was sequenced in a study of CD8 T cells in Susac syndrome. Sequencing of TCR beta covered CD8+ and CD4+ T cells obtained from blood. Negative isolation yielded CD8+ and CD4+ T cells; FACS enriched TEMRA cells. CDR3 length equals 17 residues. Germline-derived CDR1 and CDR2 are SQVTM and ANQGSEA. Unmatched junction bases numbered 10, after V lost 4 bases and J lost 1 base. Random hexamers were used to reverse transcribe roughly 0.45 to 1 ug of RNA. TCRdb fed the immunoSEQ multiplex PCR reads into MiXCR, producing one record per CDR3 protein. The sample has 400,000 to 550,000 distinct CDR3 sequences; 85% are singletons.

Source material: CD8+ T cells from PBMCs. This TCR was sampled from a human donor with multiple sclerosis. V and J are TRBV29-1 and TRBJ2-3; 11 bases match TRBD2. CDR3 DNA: TGCAGCGTTGGGGGACTAGCGGCTCCAAGCCGCACAGATACGCAGTATTTT. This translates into CSVGGLAAPSRTDTQYF.